This TCR beta chain was captured by sequencing in a study of T cells in women clearing cervical HPV infection. Each participant carried one incident cervical HPV16 infection only. MY09/MY11 PCR detected cervical HPV DNA; dot-blot assigned genotypes. Produced via immunoSEQ multiplex PCR; TCRdb's table is partial and in-frame only. In all, the sample yields 14,000 or so clones. The sequence derives from a woman aged 18-69 years with a cervical HPV16 infection that either progressed to CIN3+ or cleared (not recorded which). The material sequenced was blood buffy coat.

This CDR3 reads CATSRGTGGLGTQYF. The DNA read from the CDR3 is TGTGCCACCAGCAGAGGCACAGGGGGCCTAGGGACC. The genes are TRBV15 and TRBJ2-5; 9 bases align to TRBD1. The read is 3 residues too short to cover the CDR3 end, so that end is filled in from the germline J gene. V shed 1 base, J shed 7 bases, and the junction held 7 bases outside the gene matches. The CDR3 length is 15 residues. CDR1 is LNHNV, CDR2 YYDKDF, per germline (reference sequence).